This T cell receptor beta chain derives from a study of blood T cells in healthy people across ages (dated by TCRdb to between 2014 and 2017). The study in broad terms: In model experiments, template switching captured roughly one uniquely barcoded TCR beta cDNA molecule for every two T cells. The donors were split into four age groups: young (average about 16 years), middle-aged (nearly 40), aged (62) and long-lived (roughly 77). To avoid experimental bias, donors of different ages were distributed randomly across sequencing lanes. To track age-related changes in TCR beta repertoire diversity, the study relied on deep sequencing normalized with unique cDNA molecular identifiers. For two donors (one aged 18 to 30 and one aged 80 or older), the study analyzed two additional independent replicas of 1 million unique cDNA reads from the same blood draw. What the study reported, not specific to this receptor: Observed TCR beta diversity correlated strongly with the percentage of naive T cells measured by flow cytometry. Conclusive comparison of naive and antigen-experienced compartments was prevented by the profiling of bulk unsorted PBMCs. Total diversity estimates from one million sequenced T cells were considered lower bounds and underestimates. Because donor CMV infection status was unknown, age-related changes in expanded clonotypes were potentially confounded. Observed TCR beta diversity per million T cells fell roughly linearly with age, and a significant reduction was already apparent by age roughly 40. Compared with the aged group, the long-lived group had more naive CD4+ T cells, fewer expanded clones and increased TCR diversity, a pattern suggesting age selection.

Libraries were prepared through 5' RACE. Sequencer: Illumina HiSeq 2500. A second PCR of roughly 6 to 11 cycles was run with a J-beta primer mix and a sample-barcoded 5' primer. A template-switch 5' adaptor carrying 12 random nucleotides introduced a unique molecular identifier onto each TCR beta cDNA molecule. Each sample yielded at least 2.5 million CDR3-containing paired-end reads. All of the RNA was converted into first-strand cDNA using the Mint cDNA synthesis kit, with a TRBC-specific oligonucleotide serving as the primer. All cDNA was treated with uracil-DNA glycosylase and then went through a first 18-cycle PCR with the universal primers M1SS and BC2_uni_R. Concerning the study's data processing: Normalization of each sample was performed by random selection of 1 million high-quality reads, each carrying a distinct molecular identifier. Reads sharing molecular identifiers were discarded rather than binned into consensus sequences. MiTCR, with a Q25 quality threshold and the strictest error-elimination algorithm, was used for CDR3 identification, clonotype clustering and error correction. A nonparametric unseen species model with Euler transformation was used to estimate a lower bound on total TCR beta diversity. TCRdb's own reprocessing of the public reads used fastp at Q25 and MiXCR and kept productive beta chains. All rows with the same CDR3 protein become a single entry with the most common DNA and genes. Clone size and V and J calls follow TCRdb, not the original study. Counted in this sample were about 680,000 distinct CDR3 sequences; around half of them appeared once. The biggest ten clones account for around a third of the sample.

The approximately 39 donors, aged roughly 6 to 100 years, were systemically healthy Caucasian individuals from Russia. Around 10 milliliters of peripheral blood were drawn from each donor into EDTA-treated Vacutainer tubes. Ficoll-Paque density-gradient centrifugation was used to isolate PBMCs, with at least 6 million obtained per sample. Trizol reagent was used to extract total RNA from the PBMCs, yielding at least 6 micrograms per sample. Naive CD45RAhigh/CD27high T cell percentages were measured by flow cytometry on a PBMC aliquot from every donor. Trimming costs V 6 bases and J 3 bases, and their ends lie 20 bases apart. From its cysteine to its phenylalanine, the CDR3 spans 15 amino acids. Only the CDR3 DNA is retained, 45 bases long and in frame from the first base. Per the germline V gene (reference sequence), DFQATT is the CDR1 and SNEGSKA is the CDR2. Worth noting for this clonotype: Its antigen is not yet known. Base-call qualities are not available, and no considerably larger clone is one nucleotide away.

The material sequenced was blood. This receptor was obtained from a woman aged 55-69 years in good health. The V and J genes are TRBV20-1 and TRBJ2-5; TRBD1 is perhaps the D gene, given 7 matching bases. The CDR3 region: CSAEGRGRFEETQYF. Read as DNA, the sequence is TGCAGTGCGGAGGGTAGGGGGCGATTTGAAGAGACCCAGTACTTC.